These 17 T cell receptor beta chains share one sample of origin, sequenced in a study of blood T cells in healthy people across ages. Sample-barcoded 5' priming and a J-beta primer mix drove a second PCR of about 6 to 12 cycles. Via MiXCR, TCRdb re-called the 5' RACE reads, giving one row per CDR3 protein. The sample yields 550,000 to 600,000 distinct CDR3 sequences, approximately 30% seen once. Sequencing was performed on blood. Receptor source: a woman between 65 and 79 years old in good health.

This clonotype was detected only once. The chain carries TRBV6-5 and TRBJ1-3; D not resolved. Trimming left V 3 bases short and J 0 bases short, with 9 bases between. This CDR3 comprises 15 residues. CDR1 and CDR2 (germline): MNHEY, SVGAGI. The CDR3 reads CASSYDNDSGNTIYF. The CDR3 DNA follows: TGTGCCAGCAGTTATGACAACGACTCTGGAAACACCATATATTTT.

This clonotype was detected only a few times. The chain carries TRBV4-3 and TRBJ2-5; 8 bases fit TRBD2. CDR1 and CDR2 from the germline V gene are LGHNA and YSLEER. This CDR3 is built from 20 residues. V was pared by 0 bases and J by 2 bases, with 17 bases of the junction left unmatched. This CDR3 reads CASSQDLVAGSRLPQETQYF. Here the CDR3 DNA reads TGCGCCAGCAGCCAAGATCTAGTAGCGGGGTCAAGACTACCTCAAGAGACCCAGTACTTC.

The CDR3 nucleotides are TGCAGTGCCCTCATGGGTGGAGGAGGCTACACCTTC. This codes for CSALMGGGGYTF. The rearrangement links TRBV20-1 to TRBJ1-2; no firm D call. Germline V gene data show CDR1 as DFQATT and CDR2 as SNEGSKA (reference sequence). The CDR3 has 12 amino acids. V lost 6 bases and J lost 8, with 16 bases in between.

The rearrangement joins TRBV6-6 to TRBJ2-5, with 9 positions matching TRBD1. The DNA end is a closer match to TRBJ2-7, so the J assignment may be wrong. This CDR3 region has 14 residues. Germline-derived CDR1 and CDR2 are MNHNY and SVGAGI (reference sequence). The CDR3 reads CASRPGQGVYEQYF. CDR3 DNA sequence: TGTGCCAGCCGACCGGGACAGGGAGTTTACGAGCAGTACTTC.

This clonotype showed up just a few times. CDR3 nucleotide sequence: TGTGCCAGCAGCTTACGAGTTAAAGAGACCCAGTACTTC. It encodes CASSLRVKETQYF. The genes are TRBV7-2 and TRBJ2-5; D not resolved. This CDR3 contains 13 residues. The ends were cut back, 2 bases at V and 3 bases at J, with 7 bases in the middle. Germline CDR1 is SGHTA and CDR2 is FQGNSA.

The chain uses TRBV5-6 and TRBJ2-5; 13 nucleotides match TRBD2. Germline values: CDR1 SGHDT, CDR2 YYEEEE. CDR3 length equals 15 residues. Germline trimming cut 4 bases from V and 11 bases from J; bases unmatched to any gene: 11. The CDR3 nucleotides are TGTGCCAGCAGCCATACTAGCGGGGGGGCTCAGGAGCAGTACTTC. It translates to CASSHTSGGAQEQYF.

This clonotype was detected only a few times. J is TRBJ2-1 and V is TRBV29-1; 8 nucleotides match TRBD2. Germline trimming cut 6 bases from V and 8 bases from J; bases unmatched to any gene: 12. The CDR3 loop spans 14 amino acids. Germline-derived CDR1 and CDR2 are SQVTM and ANQGSEA. The CDR3 DNA follows: TGCAGCGTCGAGGGTCGGGGGGGCCTCGATGAGCAGTTCTTC. Residues: CSVEGRGGLDEQFF.

This clonotype was detected only a few times. This sequence joins TRBV7-2 and TRBJ1-2; TRBD1 might be the D (6 bases). V lost 1 base, J lost 8 bases, and 20 bases lay in between. This CDR3 spans 16 amino acids. The germline V gene has CDR1 SGHTA and CDR2 FQGNSA. In DNA form, the CDR3 reads TGTGCCAGCAGCTTAGAACCGGGGGGGCCGAGACGAGGCTACACCTTC. Translating gives CASSLEPGGPRRGYTF.

The J gene is TRBJ2-3, the V gene TRBV11-3; D call uncertain. Trimming took off 1 base at V and 4 bases at J, with 12 bases between the two ends. This CDR3 has 15 amino acids. Germline assignment: CDR1 SGHNT and CDR2 YENEEA. The CDR3 sequence is CASSLGLHFADTQYF. The CDR3, as DNA: TGTGCCAGCAGCTTAGGGCTGCATTTCGCAGATACGCAGTATTTT.

Of note for this clonotype: Compared with germline, one end of the junction differs, possibly owing to a read error. The chain uses TRBV28 and TRBJ2-3, with 12 bases that match TRBD2. Germline loops: CDR1 MDHEN, CDR2 SYDVKM. The CDR3 contains 13 residues. CDR3 sequence (DNA): TGTGCCAGCAGTCGACTAGCGGGAGTCTCCTTCCTCTTT. It is translated as CASSRLAGVSFLF.

The chain employs TRBV28 and TRBJ1-1, with a tentative D call TRBD1 (5 bases). The V gene's germline CDR1 is MDHEN and CDR2 SYDVKM. CDR3 length: 13 residues. The V gene lost 10 bases and the J gene lost 0 bases, with 12 bases spanning the gap. The CDR3 reads CATRLGVNTEAFF. The CDR3 DNA reads as TGTGCCACCCGTTTAGGGGTGAACACTGAAGCTTTCTTT. The full variable domain, in which reference TRBV28 and TRBJ1-1 provide the parts outside the CDR3, is DVKVTQSSRYLVKRTGEKVFLECVQDMDHENMFWYRQDPGLGLRLIYFSYDVKMKEKGDIPEGYSVSREKKERFSLILESASTNQTSMYLCATRLGVNTEAFFGQGTRLTVV.

This clonotype has only a few counts. J is TRBJ2-1 and V is TRBV29-1; possibly TRBD2 for D (6 bases). The germline V and J ends were trimmed by 3 bases and 0 bases, with 15 bases remaining between them. The CDR3 contains 16 residues. Germline V gene data show CDR1 as SQVTM and CDR2 as ANQGSEA. Here the CDR3 reads CSVELARGHSYNEQFF. For the CDR3, the DNA is TGCAGCGTTGAGCTAGCGCGAGGCCACTCCTACAATGAGCAGTTCTTC.

There are a few counts of this clonotype. The chain couples TRBV7-8 to TRBJ1-1; weak D call: TRBD1 (6 bases). CDR1 is SGHVS and CDR2 is FQNEAQ in the germline V gene. V was trimmed by 4 bases and J by 10 bases, leaving 19 bases between them. This CDR3 is 14 amino acids long. The DNA for the CDR3 is TGTGCCAGCAGCTACTACAGGGAGGAGGCTCGAGCTTTCTTT. Protein: CASSYYREEARAFF.

The chain joins TRBV6-5 to TRBJ2-1, with unresolved D. The germline V gene encodes CDR1 MNHEY and CDR2 SVGAGI. The CDR3 is 16 amino acids. Trimming pared 1 base from V and 5 bases from J, leaving 15 bases between. CDR3 coding DNA: TGTGCCAGCAGTTACTGGGGTCGTGGCAGTAACAATGAGCAGTTCTTC. Residues: CASSYWGRGSNNEQFF.

This clonotype came up a few times. J is TRBJ1-2 and V is TRBV12-3 or TRBV12-4; 9 bases are a match to TRBD1. The CDR3 has 14 residues. J lost 6 bases, V lost 3 bases, and 5 bases had no gene match. The CDR3 sequence is CASSLGRDRDGYTF. CDR3 nucleotide sequence: TGTGCCAGCAGTTTGGGGCGGGACAGGGATGGCTACACCTTC.

The chain is built from TRBV7-3 and TRBJ2-1, with D tentatively TRBD1 (6 bases). V was clipped by 4 bases and J by 5 bases, with 15 bases between them. This CDR3 is 15 amino acids long. Looked up from germline, CDR1 is SGHTA and CDR2 is FQGTGA. CDR3 DNA: TGTGCCAGCAGCTATACACAGGGTACCCACAATGAGCAGTTCTTC. It specifies CASSYTQGTHNEQFF.

This clonotype was picked up a small number of times. This sequence joins TRBV6-2 or TRBV6-3 and TRBJ2-1; 8 bases fit TRBD1. CDR1 MNHEY and CDR2 SVGEGT come from the germline V gene. V lost 8 bases to trimming and J lost 3 bases; unmatched junction nucleotides: 9. The CDR3 totals 15 residues. Written as DNA, the CDR3 is TGTGCCAGCGGTAAGACAGGGGCTCTCTACAATGAGCAGTTCTTC. It is translated as CASGKTGALYNEQFF.